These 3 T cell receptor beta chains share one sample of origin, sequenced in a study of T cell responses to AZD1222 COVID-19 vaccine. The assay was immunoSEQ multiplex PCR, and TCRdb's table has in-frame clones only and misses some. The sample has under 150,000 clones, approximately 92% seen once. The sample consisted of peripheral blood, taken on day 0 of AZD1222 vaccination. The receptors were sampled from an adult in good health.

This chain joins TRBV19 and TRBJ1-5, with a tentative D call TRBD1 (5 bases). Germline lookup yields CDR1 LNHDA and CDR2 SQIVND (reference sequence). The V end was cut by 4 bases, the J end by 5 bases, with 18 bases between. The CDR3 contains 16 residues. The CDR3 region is CASSTGSGSLYQPQHF. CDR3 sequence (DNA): TGTGCCAGTAGTACAGGGTCCGGGAGCCTGTATCAGCCCCAGCATTTT.

The CDR3 DNA follows: TGTGCCAGCAGAGGGGGGTACACAGATACGCAGTATTTT. Encoded protein: CASRGGYTDTQYF. The chain recombines TRBV7-2 with TRBJ2-3, with D perhaps being TRBD1 or TRBD2 (6 bases each). Germline V gene data show CDR1 as SGHTA and CDR2 as FQGNSA. The CDR3 is 13 amino acids. Deletions cut 6 bases from V and 2 bases from J, with 9 bases between.

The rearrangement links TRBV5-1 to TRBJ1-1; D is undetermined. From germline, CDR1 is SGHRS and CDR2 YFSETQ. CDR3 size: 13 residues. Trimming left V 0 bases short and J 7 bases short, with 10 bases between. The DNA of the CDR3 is TGCGCCAGCAGCTTGGGGATCGGTGTTGAAGCTTTCTTT. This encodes CASSLGIGVEAFF.